The 23 T cell receptor beta chains presented below share a single source sample, sequenced in a study of T cell responses to AZD1222 COVID-19 vaccine. TCRdb's copy holds only in-frame clones and misses some; the assay was immunoSEQ multiplex PCR. The table lists some 99,000 clones, around 85% of them singletons. Sequenced here: peripheral blood, sampled 28 days after the second AZD1222 dose. All receptors come from an adult who received the AZD1222 COVID-19 vaccine.

The chain couples TRBV2 to TRBJ1-5; TRBD1 might be the D (5 bases). V was cut by 8 bases and J by 1 base, with 12 bases left in between. This CDR3 spans 14 amino acids. Germline values: CDR1 SNHLY, CDR2 FYNNEI. CDR3 DNA: TGTGCCAGCCGCGGGGACTGGAGCAATCAGCCCCAGCATTTT. Protein sequence: CASRGDWSNQPQHF.

This chain joins TRBV6-5 and TRBJ1-2, with TRBD1 matching over 7 bases. The trim removed 6 bases at V and 4 bases at J, leaving 5 bases unmatched. Germline assignment: CDR1 MNHEY and CDR2 SVGAGI. This CDR3 region has 13 residues. The CDR3 loop reads CASRAGGTYGYTF. The DNA of the CDR3 is TGTGCCAGCAGGGCAGGGGGGACCTATGGCTACACCTTC.

The chain couples TRBV6-5 to TRBJ2-4, with D perhaps TRBD1 (6 bases). From germline, CDR1 is MNHEY and CDR2 SVGAGI. Trimming cost V 7 bases and J 7 bases, with 11 bases left between them. The CDR3 extends over 12 amino acids. The CDR3 loop is CASTDSGNIQYF. The CDR3 nucleotides read TGTGCCAGCACGGACAGCGGTAACATTCAGTACTTC.

This sequence joins TRBV6-5 and TRBJ1-2; 8 bases match TRBD1. Germline V gene data show CDR1 as MNHEY and CDR2 as SVGAGI. With 1 base clipped from V and 6 bases from J, the junction kept 4 bases outside the gene matches. The CDR3 runs 14 residues. The chain's CDR3 is CASSYLTGEHGYTF. For the CDR3, the DNA is TGTGCCAGCAGTTACTTGACAGGGGAGCATGGCTACACCTTC.

This clone has a handful of counts. This sequence joins TRBV6-5 and TRBJ1-1, with D uncertain. With 6 bases removed from V and 4 bases from J, the gap between germline ends came to 15 bases. Germline CDR1 is MNHEY and CDR2 is SVGAGI. The length of the CDR3 is 14 residues. The CDR3 region is CASRIRVLGTEAFF. DNA of the CDR3: TGTGCCAGCAGAATAAGGGTTCTTGGCACTGAAGCTTTCTTT.

This clone was picked up one time. The chain recombines TRBV10-1 with TRBJ1-3; no clear D. Germline-derived CDR1 and CDR2 are WNHNN and SYGVQD (reference sequence). The CDR3 runs 16 residues. Trimming left V 4 bases short and J 8 bases short, with 21 bases between. In DNA form, the CDR3 reads TGCGCCAGCAGTGGAGGGCCGTCTGGGGAGCTGGACACCATATATTTT. Its protein is CASSGGPSGELDTIYF.

This clone was observed a single time. This rearrangement joins TRBV3-1 (or the pseudogene TRBV3-2) to TRBJ1-1; no reliable D call. Germline CDR1 LGHDT, CDR2 YNNKEL (reference sequence). V shed 5 bases and J shed 6 bases, with 13 bases lying between them. The CDR3 extends over 13 amino acids. The CDR3 region has the DNA TGTGCCAGCAGCTTTCAGTCGAAGGCTGAAGCTTTCTTT. Encoded protein: CASSFQSKAEAFF.

This clone was seen only once. V and J are TRBV3-1 (or the pseudogene TRBV3-2) and TRBJ2-1, with D possibly being TRBD1 or TRBD2 (5 bases each). The V and J ends lost 0 bases and 8 bases respectively, with 11 bases between them. Germline V gene data show CDR1 as LGHDT and CDR2 as YNNKEL (reference sequence). There are 14 residues in the CDR3. The CDR3 loop is CASSQDLTADEQFF. CDR3 coding DNA: TGTGCCAGCAGCCAAGATCTGACAGCGGATGAGCAGTTCTTC.

The chain links TRBV19 to TRBJ2-5, with 7 bases fitting TRBD2. This CDR3 is 17 amino acids long. CDR1 LNHDA and CDR2 SQIVND come from the germline V gene (reference sequence). V trimming: 4 bases; J trimming: 0 bases; junction bases outside the gene matches: 11. Written as DNA, the CDR3 is TGTGCCAGTAGTACCCTGGGAGGGAGCAATTACCAAGAGACCCAGTACTTC. Translating gives CASSTLGGSNYQETQYF.

This clone showed up just a few times. This chain links TRBV4-1 with TRBJ1-4; D might be TRBD1 (6 bases). CDR1 and CDR2 (germline): MGHRA, YSYEKL. This CDR3 region has 16 residues. V lost 1 base to trimming and J lost 4 bases, with 13 bases between them. In nucleotides, the CDR3 is TGCGCCAGCAGCCAAGGGACAGCCGCTGATAATGAAAAACTGTTTTTT. The encoded protein is CASSQGTAADNEKLFF.

The J gene is TRBJ1-1, the V gene TRBV30; weak D call: TRBD1 (5 bases). In germline, CDR1 is GTSNPN, CDR2 SVGIG (reference sequence). CDR3 length: 13 amino acids. V dropped 4 bases and J dropped 5 bases, with 14 bases sitting between them. CDR3 in amino acids: CAWTLEGRTEAFF. The CDR3 region has the DNA TGTGCCTGGACCTTGGAGGGGAGAACTGAAGCTTTCTTT.

This clone was seen only once. The V and J genes are TRBV7-9 and TRBJ1-5; weak D call: TRBD1 (5 bases). V was cut by 1 base and J by 4 bases, with 14 bases left in between. Germline V CDR1 and CDR2: SEHNR, FQNEAQ (reference sequence). The CDR3 has 16 amino acids. For the CDR3, the DNA is TGTGCCAGCAGCTTAGTGGGGACCCTTGGGAATCAGCCCCAGCATTTT. Translation gives CASSLVGTLGNQPQHF.

The CDR3 sequence is CASSLSGKDTQYF. DNA for the CDR3: TGTGCCAGCAGCTTAAGCGGTAAAGATACGCAGTATTTT. The chain uses TRBV11-3 and TRBJ2-3, with D possibly being TRBD2 (5 bases). From germline, CDR1 is SGHNT and CDR2 YENEEA. V lost 2 bases and J 5 bases, leaving 8 bases between the germline ends. The length of the CDR3 is 13 residues.

The chain uses TRBV12-5 and TRBJ2-3; D ambiguous. The V gene's germline CDR1 is LGHNT and CDR2 FRNRAP. The CDR3 extends over 13 amino acids. V shed 6 bases and J shed 5 bases, with 12 bases lying between them. The CDR3 protein is CASGRGFEDTQYF. The CDR3 DNA sequence: TGTGCTAGTGGACGAGGTTTTGAAGATACGCAGTATTTT.

The V call is TRBV4-1, the J call TRBJ1-1; D is unresolved. Trimming left V 1 base short and J 10 bases short, with 13 bases between. This CDR3 comprises 13 residues. Germline V gene data show CDR1 as MGHRA and CDR2 as YSYEKL. The CDR3 loop reads CASSQVGSDGAFF. The CDR3, as DNA: TGCGCCAGCAGCCAAGTGGGTTCGGATGGAGCTTTCTTT.

The chain recombines TRBV5-1 with TRBJ2-1; D uncertain. Trimming left V 0 bases short and J 4 bases short, with 8 bases between. The germline gives CDR1 SGHRS, CDR2 YFSETQ. The CDR3 has 14 amino acids. The CDR3 coding sequence is TGCGCCAGCAGCTTGGACATGTCATACAATGAGCAGTTCTTC. It is translated as CASSLDMSYNEQFF.

In this sample, this clone turned up once. CDR3 bases: TGTGCCAGTACCATCTCCGGGACATCGAACACTGAAGCTTTCTTT. Translation gives CASTISGTSNTEAFF. The gene calls are TRBV19 and TRBJ1-1, with D possibly being TRBD1 (6 bases). The germline V and J ends were trimmed by 7 bases and 1 base, with 16 bases remaining between them. The CDR3 spans 15 residues. From germline, CDR1 is LNHDA and CDR2 SQIVND (reference sequence). The variable domain in full, completed from reference TRBV19 and TRBJ1-1, reads DGGITQSPKYLFRKEGQNVTLSCEQNLNHDAMYWYRQDPGQGLRLIYYSQIVNDFQKGDIAEGYSVSREKKESFPLTVTSAQKNPTAFYLCASTISGTSNTEAFFGQGTRLTVV.

The V and J genes are TRBV19 and TRBJ1-3, with TRBD1 matching over 9 bases. The V gene end was trimmed by 8 bases and the J gene end by 4 bases; junction bases not matched to a gene: 6. This CDR3 is 14 amino acids long. Germline V CDR1 and CDR2: LNHDA, SQIVND (reference sequence). This CDR3 reads CASRDRGYGNTIYF. The CDR3 region has the DNA TGTGCCAGTCGAGACAGGGGGTACGGAAACACCATATATTTT.

In nucleotides, the CDR3 is TGCGCCAGCAGCTTGAACACAGATACGCAGTATTTT. As protein: CASSLNTDTQYF. The chain combines TRBV5-1 with TRBJ2-3, with D hard to call. Trimming stripped 1 base from V and 2 bases from J, with 2 bases between. In germline, CDR1 is SGHRS, CDR2 YFSETQ. This CDR3 has 12 residues.

The J gene is TRBJ2-3, the V gene TRBV5-1, with D uncertain. The V gene's germline CDR1 is SGHRS and CDR2 YFSETQ. Trimming left V 0 bases short and J 0 bases short, with 8 bases between. This CDR3 is built from 15 residues. This CDR3 reads CASSLGAMSTDTQYF. CDR3 nucleotides: TGCGCCAGCAGCTTGGGGGCGATGAGCACAGATACGCAGTATTTT.

V gene TRBV2 combines with J gene TRBJ1-5; D remains ambiguous. The V and J ends lost 4 bases and 4 bases respectively, with 11 bases between them. The CDR3 is 14 amino acids. CDR1 is SNHLY, CDR2 FYNNEI, per germline. Written as DNA, the CDR3 is TGTGCCAGCAGTGCTTCTCTTGCGAATCAGCCCCAGCATTTT. This codes for CASSASLANQPQHF. Looking up the rest from reference TRBV2 and TRBJ1-5 gives the full variable domain: EPEVTQTPSHQVTQMGQEVILRCVPISNHLYFYWYRQILGQKVEFLVSFYNNEISEKSEIFDDQFSVERPDGSNFTLKIRSTKLEDSAMYFCASSASLANQPQHFGDGTRLSIL.

V gene TRBV6-5 combines with J gene TRBJ2-7; 8 nucleotides agree with TRBD1. The germline CDR1 and CDR2 sequences are MNHEY and SVGAGI. After removal of 0 bases from V and 0 bases from J, the junction contained 4 bases not matched to a gene. This CDR3 contains 16 residues. CDR3 DNA: TGTGCCAGCAGTTACTCCTTCGGACAGGGCTCCTACGAGCAGTACTTC. Protein: CASSYSFGQGSYEQYF.

This rearrangement joins TRBV5-4 to TRBJ2-2; D not resolved. Germline lookup yields CDR1 SGHNT and CDR2 YYREEE (reference sequence). V was clipped by 4 bases and J by 3 bases, with 4 bases between them. The CDR3 is 12 residues long. CDR3 nucleotide sequence: TGTGCCAGCAGCCTGGACACCGGGGAGCTGTTTTTT. It is translated as CASSLDTGELFF.